A selection of T cell receptor beta chains follows, all from one sample in a study of T cell responses to AZD1222 COVID-19 vaccine. Clones were sequenced by immunoSEQ multiplex PCR, and TCRdb holds only the in-frame ones, with some missing. The sample lists roughly 100,000 clones, less than 90% seen once, with around 3.5% in the top ten. The sample was peripheral blood, taken on day 0 of AZD1222 vaccination. All receptors derive from an adult in good health. Each CDR3 is given with its conserved first and last residue. The order of the fields is D gene, clone size, V gene, J gene, CDR3 DNA, CDR3 protein. D genes are given only for firm matches. Not all rows give a size; the values are once, few, many and, for expanded clones, a class.

D gene: NA; clone size: NA; V gene: TRBV4-1; J gene: TRBJ1-1; CDR3 DNA: TGCGCCAGCAGCCATAAGTCCGTTGAATGGACTGAAGCTTTCTTT; CDR3 protein: CASSHKSVEWTEAFF
D gene: NA; clone size: once; V gene: TRBV13; J gene: TRBJ2-2; CDR3 DNA: TGTGCCAGCAGCCCCCCGACCGGGGAGCTGTTTTTT; CDR3 protein: CASSPPTGELFF
D gene: NA; clone size: NA; V gene: TRBV9; J gene: TRBJ2-7; CDR3 DNA: TGTGCCAGCAGCGTAGGTTTCGGTCAGCCTCTCTACGAGCAGTACTTC; CDR3 protein: CASSVGFGQPLYEQYF
D gene: TRBD2; clone size: NA; V gene: TRBV4-3; J gene: TRBJ2-3; CDR3 DNA: TGCGCCAGCAGCTTTGGGACTAGCGGGGTAGGTGATACGCAGTATTTT; CDR3 protein: CASSFGTSGVGDTQYF
D gene: NA; clone size: NA; V gene: TRBV7-9; J gene: TRBJ1-2; CDR3 DNA: TGTGCCAGCAGCCCGGGTGGGTATGGCTACACCTTC; CDR3 protein: CASSPGGYGYTF
D gene: NA; clone size: NA; V gene: TRBV29-1; J gene: TRBJ1-6; CDR3 DNA: TGCAGCGTTGAGGCCAGGGGTAGGTCGAATTCACCCCTCCACTTT; CDR3 protein: CSVEARGRSNSPLHF
D gene: NA; clone size: NA; V gene: TRBV18; J gene: TRBJ2-3; CDR3 DNA: TGTGCCAGCTCACCACCGCAACAGACCACGCAGTATTTT; CDR3 protein: CASSPPQQTTQYF
D gene: TRBD2; clone size: NA; V gene: TRBV19; J gene: TRBJ2-1; CDR3 DNA: TGTGCCAGTAGTAGCGGGGGGGCCAATGAGCAGTTCTTC; CDR3 protein: CASSSGGANEQFF
D gene: TRBD1; clone size: NA; V gene: TRBV6-5; J gene: TRBJ2-7; CDR3 DNA: TGTGCCAGCAAAATTTCAGGGGGCTACGAGCAGTACTTC; CDR3 protein: CASKISGGYEQYF
D gene: NA; clone size: NA; V gene: TRBV7-8; J gene: TRBJ2-7; CDR3 DNA: TGTGCCAGCAGTAACAGGGTGGATGAGCAGTACTTC; CDR3 protein: CASSNRVDEQYF
D gene: TRBD1; clone size: once; V gene: TRBV28; J gene: TRBJ1-4; CDR3 DNA: TGTGCCAGCAGTCTCCCGGGACAGGAGGAAAAACTGTTTTTT; CDR3 protein: CASSLPGQEEKLFF
D gene: TRBD1; clone size: NA; V gene: TRBV30; J gene: TRBJ1-5; CDR3 DNA: TGTGCCTGCCGGGGGGGAGGGGGCTTAAGCAATCAGCCCCAGCATTTT; CDR3 protein: CACRGGGGLSNQPQHF
D gene: NA; clone size: once; V gene: TRBV11-2; J gene: TRBJ1-2; CDR3 DNA: TGTGCCAGCAGTTTAACTTCTAACTATGGCTACACCTTC; CDR3 protein: CASSLTSNYGYTF
D gene: NA; clone size: few; V gene: TRBV28; J gene: TRBJ1-2; CDR3 DNA: TGTGCCAGCAGCCCGCCTACAGGGAAAGGAGGCTACACCTTC; CDR3 protein: CASSPPTGKGGYTF
D gene: TRBD1; clone size: NA; V gene: TRBV9; J gene: TRBJ2-1; CDR3 DNA: TGTGCCAGCAGCGTGCGGACAGGGACCTCCTACAATGAGCAGTTCTTC; CDR3 protein: CASSVRTGTSYNEQFF
D gene: NA; clone size: NA; V gene: TRBV28; J gene: TRBJ2-3; CDR3 DNA: TGTGCCAGCAGTTTACCCCTTGCGGGCACAGATACGCAGTATTTT; CDR3 protein: CASSLPLAGTDTQYF
D gene: NA; clone size: NA; V gene: TRBV5-5; J gene: TRBJ1-4; CDR3 DNA: TGTGCCAGCACCGTGGGAGGGGCTGAGAGGAAGAAACTGTTTTTT; CDR3 protein: CASTVGGAERKKLFF
D gene: TRBD1; clone size: NA; V gene: TRBV28; J gene: TRBJ1-5; CDR3 DNA: TGTGCCAGTTGGGACAGGGGGGCTGGACAGCCCCAGCATTTT; CDR3 protein: CASWDRGAGQPQHF
D gene: TRBD1; clone size: NA; V gene: TRBV6-5; J gene: TRBJ1-6; CDR3 DNA: TGTGCCGGGACCGGGACAGGGGGTTTACCCCTCCACTTT; CDR3 protein: CAGTGTGGLPLHF
D gene: TRBD1; clone size: NA; V gene: TRBV5-6; J gene: TRBJ1-1; CDR3 DNA: TGTGCCAGCAGTCCCCGGGACAGATTGAACACTGAAGCTTTCTTT; CDR3 protein: CASSPRDRLNTEAFF
D gene: NA; clone size: few; V gene: TRBV4-3; J gene: TRBJ2-6; CDR3 DNA: TGCGCCAGCAGCCCCAGGCCCAGGGTGACTGGGGCCAACGTCCTGACTTTC; CDR3 protein: CASSPRPRVTGANVLTF
D gene: NA; clone size: NA; V gene: TRBV5-6; J gene: TRBJ1-3; CDR3 DNA: TGTGCCAGCAGCTCCGACCCACTCTCTGGAAACACCATATATTTT; CDR3 protein: CASSSDPLSGNTIYF
D gene: NA; clone size: NA; V gene: TRBV5-5; J gene: TRBJ1-2; CDR3 DNA: TGTGCCAGCAGCGGACCAACAGGGTCTTGGGGCTATGGCTACACCTTC; CDR3 protein: CASSGPTGSWGYGYTF
D gene: TRBD1; clone size: NA; V gene: TRBV3-1/TRBV3-2; J gene: TRBJ1-2; CDR3 DNA: TGTGCCAGCAGCCAAGATAGGGACAGAGGCTATGGCTACACCTTC; CDR3 protein: CASSQDRDRGYGYTF
D gene: NA; clone size: NA; V gene: TRBV10-2; J gene: TRBJ2-5; CDR3 DNA: TGCGCCAGCAGTGATGGGCAGGCCCTACAAGAGACCCAGTACTTC; CDR3 protein: CASSDGQALQETQYF
D gene: NA; clone size: NA; V gene: TRBV10-3; J gene: TRBJ1-4; CDR3 DNA: TGTGCCATCAGTGAGGGGATTAATGAAAAACTGTTTTTT; CDR3 protein: CAISEGINEKLFF
D gene: NA; clone size: NA; V gene: TRBV2; J gene: TRBJ2-7; CDR3 DNA: TGTGCCAGCAGTGATGAGGGGCAGGGCTACGAGCAGTACTTC; CDR3 protein: CASSDEGQGYEQYF
D gene: NA; clone size: once; V gene: TRBV28; J gene: TRBJ2-2; CDR3 DNA: TGTGCCAGCAGTCTCCCCCCAGAGACAGGTTACACCGGGGAGCTGTTTTTT; CDR3 protein: CASSLPPETGYTGELFF
D gene: TRBD1; clone size: NA; V gene: TRBV18; J gene: TRBJ1-5; CDR3 DNA: TGTGCCAGCTCGCCGGACAGGACCCGCAATCAGCCCCAGCATTTT; CDR3 protein: CASSPDRTRNQPQHF
D gene: TRBD1; clone size: NA; V gene: TRBV3-1/TRBV3-2; J gene: TRBJ1-2; CDR3 DNA: TGTGCCAGCAGCCAAGGCTCCCGACAGGGGGCTATCTATGGCTACACCTTC; CDR3 protein: CASSQGSRQGAIYGYTF
D gene: NA; clone size: NA; V gene: TRBV30; J gene: TRBJ2-7; CDR3 DNA: TGTGCCTGGGACAGGTCGCCCTCCTACGAGCAGTACTTC; CDR3 protein: CAWDRSPSYEQYF
D gene: NA; clone size: NA; V gene: TRBV3-1/TRBV3-2; J gene: TRBJ2-1; CDR3 DNA: TGTGCCAGCAGGTGGGGTCTTAATGAGCAGTTCTTC; CDR3 protein: CASRWGLNEQFF
D gene: NA; clone size: NA; V gene: TRBV14; J gene: TRBJ1-2; CDR3 DNA: TGTGCCAGCAGCCAAGATTGGCGGGCTAACTATGGCTACACCTTC; CDR3 protein: CASSQDWRANYGYTF
D gene: TRBD2; clone size: NA; V gene: TRBV6-5; J gene: TRBJ2-7; CDR3 DNA: TGTGCCAGCAGGGGGACTAACTCCTACGAGCAGTACTTC; CDR3 protein: CASRGTNSYEQYF
D gene: NA; clone size: NA; V gene: TRBV4-3; J gene: TRBJ1-6; CDR3 DNA: TGCGCCAGCAGCCAAGATCAGGAGTATAATTCACCCCTCCACTTT; CDR3 protein: CASSQDQEYNSPLHF
D gene: TRBD2; clone size: NA; V gene: TRBV29-1; J gene: TRBJ2-7; CDR3 DNA: TGCAGCGTTGACCAACTAGCGGGGGGCAGGCGCGAGCAGTACTTC; CDR3 protein: CSVDQLAGGRREQYF
D gene: TRBD2; clone size: NA; V gene: TRBV5-1; J gene: TRBJ2-3; CDR3 DNA: TGCGCCAGCAGCCCGCGAATTAGCGGGGGGGCCCCAGATACGCAGTATTTT; CDR3 protein: CASSPRISGGAPDTQYF